Sequencing of this T cell receptor beta chain was carried out in a study of blood T cell repertoires in COVID-19. Source study methods: Amplified reference gene primers provided the basis for estimating nucleated cell counts. Clones were read by immunoSEQ multiplex PCR, and TCRdb kept only the in-frame ones, dropping some. That table furnishes V, J and clone size, whereas the DNA furnished D and trimming. The table records a few hundred thousand clones, around nine tenths of them present only once. Trimming shortened V by 1 base and J by 3 bases, and 8 bases separated the two germline ends. Germline V gives CDR1 SGHNT, CDR2 YYREEE (reference sequence). The CDR3 length is 13 residues.

The TCR originated in a woman aged 18-29 years who had been exposed to COVID-19. The sample taken for sequencing was PBMCs or T cells enriched from blood (not recorded which). The chain combines TRBV5-4 with TRBJ2-7; D remains unclear. The CDR3 loop is CASSLRQDYEQYF. The CDR3 DNA sequence: TGTGCCAGCAGCTTGAGGCAGGACTACGAGCAGTACTTC.